A selection of T cell receptor beta chains follows, all from one sample in a study of shared clonotypes between healthy human individuals. Profiling relied on immunoSEQ multiplex PCR, and the TCRdb table lists in-frame clones only, not all of them. Of 2 million to 2.5 million clones in the sample, 85% to 95% are singletons; the top ten hold around 0.4%. The specimen sequenced was naive CD4+ T cells from PBMCs. The source of these receptors is a man between 18 and 29 years old in good health. Some clones in this sample may be carry-over from other donors' samples. Each CDR3 is given with its conserved first and last residue.

v_call cdr3_aa
TRBV7-2 CASSLAPAGAGNEQFF
TRBV14 CASSRGLATGEQYF
TRBV7-2 CASSLSSGSADTQYF
TRBV11-2 CASSRVGELFF
TRBV30 CAWSVNVGSEAFF
TRBV19 CASHPGAGYNEQFF
TRBV25-1 CASSGRVTIGELFF
TRBV6-1 CASSGSGLHSGNTIYF
TRBV5-5 CASSPLPNTGELFF
TRBV6-6 CATKDNSGQGEYEQYF
TRBV5-6 CASSQGTGGSIQYF
TRBV2 CASSIGPETQYF
TRBV5-5 CASSLWSGYEQYF
TRBV6-1 CASSARDNQPQHF
TRBV19 CASSSTTSGGQETQYF
TRBV5-6 CASKISGRLETQYF
TRBV6-6 CASSYQGPGDQPQHF
TRBV5-1 CASSLAEEGANTGELFF
TRBV11-3 CASSKESGAGVTGELFF
TRBV6-5 CASHVAGTEAFF
TRBV20-1 CSASDRQPQHF
TRBV5-1 CASSLGQSGETQYF
TRBV19 CASSRGLEVEQYF
TRBV7-9 CASSLTGQGLSSGNTIYF
TRBV28 CASGTPGGEKLFF
TRBV4-1 CASSQRTSGSLETQYF
TRBV30 CAWSVLVGELFF
TRBV30 CARLAGDTGELFF
TRBV4-2 CASSQVGTSGSQETQYF
TRBV18 CASSPPSVPSYGYTF
TRBV5-1 CASSLDSPGYEQYF
TRBV28 CASLTSATYNEQFF
TRBV29-1 CSVGVGGGTDTQYF
TRBV19 CASSTYRGLSTEAFF
TRBV5-4 CASSPGGTSGSPDEQYF
TRBV10-3 CAISEAVSPLFYEQYF
TRBV7-9 CASGPTGGRNTGELFF
TRBV28 CASSSGGPSGSEKLFF
TRBV7-2 CASTLDGKLFF
TRBV19 CASSVGRLAGGQETQYF
TRBV5-1 CASSSQGGGGSEQYF
TRBV7-9 CASSLRQPRNEKLFF
TRBV28 CASSGGQGAWGTEAFF
TRBV19 CASSILPGQFGNTIYF
TRBV7-2 CASSIAGVSVNTEAFF
TRBV9 CASSVGALVAGGGYNEQFF
TRBV28 CASSLRILSTGYSQETQYF
TRBV2 CASSRDWGNEQFF
TRBV5-1 CASSLSSYNEQFF
TRBV7-2 CASSLETGGYYGYTF